A single TCR beta chain is shown here with its context. The length of the CDR3 is 13 residues. Germline CDR1 and CDR2: LNHNV and YYDKDF (reference sequence). Deletions cut 9 bases from V and 2 bases from J, with 10 bases between. The data originate from a study of blood T cell repertoires in COVID-19. Whole-study context: Samples representing acute and convalescent COVID-19 were sourced from the United States, Italy and Spain. Sample material is recorded as cDNA or gDNA derived from T cells, B-cell-depleted T cells, or PBMCs.

Here immunoSEQ multiplex PCR was the method, and the copy in TCRdb shows in-frame clones only, minus some. The table lists around 67,000 clones, around four fifths of them singletons. This sequence was found in an older man with acute or convalescent COVID-19. The material sequenced was peripheral blood. This chain connects TRBV15 to TRBJ1-4; the D is unclear. The CDR3 DNA reads TGTGCCACGCGCTTATACACTAATGAAAAACTGTTTTTT. It is translated as CATRLYTNEKLFF.